This record covers a single T cell receptor beta chain. It has no known antigen specificity. No much larger clone exists at a distance of one base, and base qualities are not known. In total, around 600 healthy bone marrow donors made up the cohort. At the time of sampling, every cohort member was nominally healthy, though immune exposures that went unrecorded were likely present. The donor was CMV seropositive and belonged to the group of more than 250 seropositive cohort members. A peripheral blood sample was provided by each donor, and peripheral blood mononuclear cells were used for TCR beta sequencing. The Qiagen DNeasy Blood Extraction Kit was used to extract genomic DNA from the blood cell samples. Libraries were prepared through the immunoSEQ multiplex PCR assay. A mixture of 60 forward primers for TCR Vbeta segments and 13 reverse primers for TCR Jbeta segments was used in the multiplex PCR. Amplification of the CDR3 region of rearranged TCR beta genes was performed with a multiplex PCR assay on genomic DNA. The amplified TCR beta libraries were sequenced on the Illumina HiSeq System as 87-base-pair reads. Concerning the study's data processing: A later analysis tallied approximately 87 million unique TCR beta chains across the 666 repertoires, and around 10 million of those chains were shared by two or more donors. Raw reads were error-corrected and collapsed into unique sequences by a nearest-neighbor algorithm in which closely related sequences were merged to remove PCR and sequencing errors. V, D and J gene segments were assigned by aligning CDR3 sequences to IMGT reference sequences. Each retained sequence needed at least a six-nucleotide match to both a V gene segment and a J gene segment. Rearrangements were classified as productive when the CDR3 lacked stop codons and remained in frame with V and J, and all other rearrangements were classified as non-productive. Following IMGT convention, CDR3 was defined as the stretch from the second conserved V-encoded cysteine to the conserved J-encoded phenylalanine. The earlier analysis of roughly 590 of the donors excluded sequences that lacked an unambiguous match to a single V gene segment. In an earlier analysis of 500 to 750 of the donors, V segments were called functional above 56.7% productive rearrangements and were called segregating when the between-donor standard deviation exceeded 5%. To diagnose cytomegalovirus status from the catalog of TCR beta chain sequences, a statistical classification framework was built. In a later analysis, TCR nucleotide sequences were compared against IMGT/GENE-DB human TR gene sequences so that V and J genes could be assigned. In a later analysis, CDR3 sequences and most-parsimonious VDJ recombination scenarios were assigned using the TCRdist pipeline. In a later analysis, each TCR beta chain was defined by its CDR3 amino acid sequence together with its V-gene family, and reads without a unique V-gene family were excluded. To address suspected cross-contamination and a sequencing artifact, a later analysis removed roughly 580 highly shared, low-generation-probability nucleotide sequences. A later analysis calculated a clonal expansion index for each public chain from normalized within-repertoire ranks of inferred template counts. In a later analysis, generation probabilities were computed using a VDJ recombination model fitted to out-of-frame rearrangements, and the results were checked against IGoR. In a later analysis, TCR-TCR, TCR-HLA and TCR-CMV co-occurrence was scored with hypergeometric tests, and a repertoire-size bias correction was applied to TCR pairs. False discovery rates were estimated in a later analysis by permuting HLA or CMV assignments 20 times. A later analysis grouped co-occurring TCRs with DBSCAN, adding TCRdist sequence similarity when clustering within HLA-allele-positive subsets. Co-occurrence clustering excluded repertoires with fewer than 30,000 or more than 120,000 public chains, plus five with anomalous nucleotide sharing. Sourced from immuneACCESS, this table was stored by TCRdb with only in-frame sequences that have V and J called. A share of the clones is absent; for the studies checked, an unresolved V gene accounts for under half, and the remainder has no known explanation. V and J calls and clone size are those listed in that table; D and trimming were worked out from the DNA. The sample profile shows some 150,000 clones; 76% of them were found once. Clones ranked in the top ten supply around 2% of the sample.

This entry comes from a study of cytomegalovirus exposure and HLA in healthy donors (dated by TCRdb to 2017 to 2019). For context, the study as a whole: According to an earlier analysis of several hundred of the donors, 200 million or so T cells yielded 117 million unique TCR beta sequences and 276 Gb of sequence data. Typing coverage differed by locus: A, B, C, DRB1 and DQB1 were typed in roughly 620-630 donors, DQA1 in 500 to 550, DPA1 in nearly 610, and DPB1 in 450 to 490. An earlier analysis of approximately 580 of the donors used high-throughput TCR beta sequencing to judge whether each TCR beta V gene segment behaved as functional or pseudogenic. Of the roughly 400 genotyped donors, roughly 80% were placed in the genetic ancestry cluster associated with self-reported Caucasian donors. The T cell repertoires of around 730 subjects were profiled by immunosequencing and related to cytomegalovirus serostatus. Donor age, sex, ethnicity and CMV serostatus were compiled alongside the repertoire data. Several DR-DQ haplotypes were treated as single units for association and clustering because of strong linkage in the cohort. Across 398 genotyped donors of the cohort, an average of about 200,000 unique TCR beta nucleotide sequences per donor were sequenced, and around 20% of those sequences were non-productive. To predict cytomegalovirus infection status, the study combined high-throughput TCR immunosequencing, statistical association of individual TCRs with disease status, and machine learning. Approximately 310 gigabases of sequencing data and 70 million to 100 million unique TCR sequences made up an early release that covered 500 to 700 HLA-typed donors. HLA typing covered class I and class II loci at four-digit resolution. Besides the first cohort of about 730 subjects, a separate validation cohort made up of 120 different subjects was used. The study was designed to test whether signatures of past pathogen exposure could be identified by cataloging public T cell receptors. All discovery cohort repertoires had been generated using a single sequencing platform. A later genetic analysis took genome-wide SNP genotypes for about 60% of the roughly 670 donors and used that subset as a discovery cohort. The later analysis used no new phenotypic data to find candidate immune exposures, relying instead on TCR beta sequences and their occurrence across donors. In a later analysis, previously published TCR beta repertoires from roughly 710 donors were re-analyzed and high-resolution HLA genotyping was added so that TCR occurrence patterns could be studied.

The study at large found these results: A further reported finding was that TCR beta sequences accurately predicted the HLA-A and HLA-B alleles for most subjects in the first cohort. Three of the identified cytomegalovirus-associated TCR beta chains were confirmed in vitro to be specific for cytomegalovirus antigens. In a later genetic analysis, fewer N-insertions in productive TCRs were reported among donors in an Asian-associated ancestry cluster than the roughly 640-donor mean. At a false discovery rate of 0.05, a later analysis linked some 17,000 TCR beta sequences to specific HLA alleles. While some public TCRs were present in many individuals, most TCR sequences turned up only very rarely across donors. The study listed 150 to 200 TCR beta chains as associated with cytomegalovirus. Correlated functional status among segregating V segments might be attributable to linkage disequilibrium, but an unknown experimental factor could not be ruled out. In a later genetic analysis, a missense DCLRE1C variant was associated with V-gene and J-gene trimming of TCR beta chains, and the association was replicated in an independent cohort. Strong co-occurrence of HLA alleles, especially DR and DQ, made assigning TCR associations to individual alleles difficult. Around 16 rarely observed V segments, including chromosome 9 orphons, were excluded from the earlier analysis of approximately 600 of the donors because counts were too low. A cluster of highly shared sequence variants was judged likely to be a technical artifact of the sequencing pipeline. Compared with equally common non-associated chains, HLA-associated TCR beta chains in a later analysis were more clonally expanded and had lower generation probabilities. According to the authors, the approach could potentially be generalized to other disease states and immunological phenotypes. HLA typing was unavailable for some donors at each locus, so association tests used only the typed subset. The classifier was reported to diagnose cytomegalovirus status with high specificity and sensitivity in both the original and validation cohorts. A later analysis found that TCR association rates varied across HLA loci, with DRB1 alleles showing the most associated TCRs and HLA-C alleles the fewest. According to a later analysis, most CMV-associated TCR beta chains appeared to be HLA-restricted, and the HLA associations seemed to be driven largely by CMV exposure. Only TCR beta chains were sequenced in this cohort, and the absence of alpha or paired-chain data limited detectable features. The only immune exposure information available for the cohort was CMV serostatus. In an earlier analysis of approximately 590 of the donors, most TCR beta V segments appeared in productive rearrangements about 90% or about 30% of the time, broadly matching IMGT annotations. Roughly uniform sequencing depth across donors was assumed in presence/absence analyses, although this assumption may not hold. Some IMGT-functional V segments, including TRBV6-2 and TRBV6-3, could not be told apart with the 87-base-pair reads, so those segments were excluded. Several of the top co-occurrence clusters appeared to be linked to parvovirus B19, influenza, CMV and Epstein-Barr virus, according to a later analysis.

According to the germline V gene, CDR1 reads SGHVS and CDR2 reads FQNEAQ. From cysteine to phenylalanine, the CDR3 is 19 amino acids long. Only CDR3 DNA is held: 57 bases, read in frame from base 1. Germline trimming: 5 bases from V, 2 bases from J; junction bases outside gene matches: 14. The specimen was PBMCs. The receptor chain draws on TRBV7-8 and TRBJ2-6, with 8 central nucleotides matching TRBD1. This TCR derives from a female donor in good health and CMV-seropositive. Read as DNA, the sequence is TGTGCCAGCAGCACGACGACCTGGACAGGGCCCCCTGGGGCCAACGTCCTGACTTTC. Its translation reads: CASSTTTWTGPPGANVLTF.